This TCR beta chain appears in the sequencing data of a study of CD8+CD57+ T cells in acquired aplastic anemia. Genomic DNA provided the template from which TCR beta VDJ and CDR3 profiles were obtained. TCRdb ran MiXCR on the reads and lists one entry per CDR3 protein. The sample contains a few hundred thousand distinct CDR3 sequences, approximately 51% of which appear only once. The V end was cut by 0 bases, the J end by 5 bases, with 17 bases between. The germline V gene encodes CDR1 SGHRS and CDR2 YFSETQ. This CDR3 comprises 16 residues. Before being chosen for sequencing, patients had shown CD8+CD57+ cell expansion by flow cytometry.

The source of this sequence is a human donor with aplastic anemia. Source material: sorted CD4+, CD8+, or CD8+CD57+ T cells (not recorded which) from PBMCs. The V and J genes are TRBV5-1 and TRBJ2-5, with D possibly TRBD1 on 6 matching bases. CDR3 protein: CASSLEPAGAEETQYF. CDR3 in DNA: TGCGCCAGCAGCTTGGAACCTGCAGGGGCGGAGGAGACCCAGTACTTC.